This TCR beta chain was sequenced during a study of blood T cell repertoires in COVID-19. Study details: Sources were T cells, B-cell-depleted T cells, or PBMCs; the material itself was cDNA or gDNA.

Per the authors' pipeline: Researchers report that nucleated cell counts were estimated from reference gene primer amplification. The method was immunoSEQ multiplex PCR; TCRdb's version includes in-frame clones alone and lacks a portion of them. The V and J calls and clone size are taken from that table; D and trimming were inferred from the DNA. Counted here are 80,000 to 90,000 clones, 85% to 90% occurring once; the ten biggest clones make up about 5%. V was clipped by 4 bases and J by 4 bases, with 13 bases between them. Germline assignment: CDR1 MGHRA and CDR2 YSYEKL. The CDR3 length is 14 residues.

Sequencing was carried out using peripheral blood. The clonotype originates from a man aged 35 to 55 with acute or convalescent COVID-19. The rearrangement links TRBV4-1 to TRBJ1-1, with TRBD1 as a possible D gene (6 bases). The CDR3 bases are TGCGCCAGCAGCCGGGAGGGGGTCCTCACTGAAGCTTTCTTT. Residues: CASSREGVLTEAFF.